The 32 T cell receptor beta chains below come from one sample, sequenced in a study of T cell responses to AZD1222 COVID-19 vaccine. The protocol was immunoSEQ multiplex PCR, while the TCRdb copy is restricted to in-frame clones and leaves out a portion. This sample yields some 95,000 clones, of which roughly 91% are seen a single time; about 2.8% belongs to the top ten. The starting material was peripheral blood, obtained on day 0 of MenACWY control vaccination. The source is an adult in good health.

The CDR3 here is CASSPPPVGNTIYF. The CDR3 nucleotides are TGTGCCAGCTCACCACCCCCCGTTGGAAACACCATATATTTT. V gene TRBV18 combines with J gene TRBJ1-3; D is unclear. The CDR3 is made up of 14 amino acids. CDR1 and CDR2 (germline): KGHSH, LQKENI. V lost 0 bases to trimming and J lost 3 bases, with 6 bases between them.

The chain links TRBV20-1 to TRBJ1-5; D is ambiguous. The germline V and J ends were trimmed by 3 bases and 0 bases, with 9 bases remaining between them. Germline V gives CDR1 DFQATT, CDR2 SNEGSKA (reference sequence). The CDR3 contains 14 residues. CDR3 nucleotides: TGCAGTGCTAGTCCGGGGAATAGCAATCAGCCCCAGCATTTT. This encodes CSASPGNSNQPQHF.

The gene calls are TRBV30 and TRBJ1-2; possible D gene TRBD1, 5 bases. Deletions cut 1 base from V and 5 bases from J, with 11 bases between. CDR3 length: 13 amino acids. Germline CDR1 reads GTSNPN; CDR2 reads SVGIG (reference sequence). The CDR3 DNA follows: TGTGCCTGGAGTGCAGGGTCTGGGTATGGCTACACCTTC. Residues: CAWSAGSGYGYTF. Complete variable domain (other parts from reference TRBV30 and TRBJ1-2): SQTIHQWPATLVQPVGSPLSLECTVEGTSNPNLYWYRQAAGRGLQLLFYSVGIGQISSEVPQNLSASRPQDRQFILSSKKLLLSDSGFYLCAWSAGSGYGYTFGSGTRLTVV.

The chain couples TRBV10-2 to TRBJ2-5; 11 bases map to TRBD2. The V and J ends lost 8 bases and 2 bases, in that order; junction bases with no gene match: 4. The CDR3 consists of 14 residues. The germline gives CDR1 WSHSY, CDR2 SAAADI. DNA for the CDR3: TGCGCCAGCGGAATAGCGGGGGGGCAAGAGACCCAGTACTTC. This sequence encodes CASGIAGGQETQYF.

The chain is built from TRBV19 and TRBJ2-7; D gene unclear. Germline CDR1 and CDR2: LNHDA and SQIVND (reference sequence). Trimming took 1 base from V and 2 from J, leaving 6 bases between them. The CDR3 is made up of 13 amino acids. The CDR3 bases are TGTGCCAGTAGTATAGGACCCGCCTACGAGCAGTACTTC. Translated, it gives CASSIGPAYEQYF.

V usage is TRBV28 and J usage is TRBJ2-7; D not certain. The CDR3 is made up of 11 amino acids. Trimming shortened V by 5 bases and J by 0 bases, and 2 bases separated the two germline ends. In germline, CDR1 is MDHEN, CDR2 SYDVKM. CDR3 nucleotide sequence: TGTGCCAGCAGTACCTCCTACGAGCAGTACTTC. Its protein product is CASSTSYEQYF.

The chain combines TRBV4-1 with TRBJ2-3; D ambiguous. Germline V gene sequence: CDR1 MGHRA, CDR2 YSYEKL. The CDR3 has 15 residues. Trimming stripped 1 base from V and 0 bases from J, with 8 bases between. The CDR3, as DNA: TGCGCCAGCAGCCAAGCGACTGCTAGCACAGATACGCAGTATTTT. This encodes CASSQATASTDTQYF.

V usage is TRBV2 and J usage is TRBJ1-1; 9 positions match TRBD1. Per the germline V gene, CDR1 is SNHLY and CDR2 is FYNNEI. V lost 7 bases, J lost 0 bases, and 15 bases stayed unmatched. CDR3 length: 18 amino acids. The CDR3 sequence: CASNYEDGTGLMNTEAFF. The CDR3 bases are TGTGCCAGCAATTACGAGGACGGGACAGGGCTAATGAACACTGAAGCTTTCTTT.

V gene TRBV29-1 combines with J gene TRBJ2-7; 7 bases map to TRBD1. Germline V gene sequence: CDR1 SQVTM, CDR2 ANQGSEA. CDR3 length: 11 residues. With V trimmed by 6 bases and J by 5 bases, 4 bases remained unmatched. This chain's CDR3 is CSVGQANEQYF. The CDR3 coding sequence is TGCAGCGTCGGACAGGCCAACGAGCAGTACTTC.

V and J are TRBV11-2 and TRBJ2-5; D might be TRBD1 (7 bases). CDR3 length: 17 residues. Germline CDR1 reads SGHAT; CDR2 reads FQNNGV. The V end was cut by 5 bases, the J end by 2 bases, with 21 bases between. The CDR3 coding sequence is TGTGCCAGCAGCGGGGGGATGGGACAGCCGAATCAAGAGACCCAGTACTTC. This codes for CASSGGMGQPNQETQYF.

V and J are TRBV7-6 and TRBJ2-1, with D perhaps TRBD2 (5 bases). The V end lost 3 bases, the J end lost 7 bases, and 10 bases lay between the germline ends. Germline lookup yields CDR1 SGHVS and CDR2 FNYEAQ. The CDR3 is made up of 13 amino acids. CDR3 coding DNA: TGTGCCAGCAGCTTGCCCCCGGGGAATGAGCAGTTCTTC. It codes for CASSLPPGNEQFF.

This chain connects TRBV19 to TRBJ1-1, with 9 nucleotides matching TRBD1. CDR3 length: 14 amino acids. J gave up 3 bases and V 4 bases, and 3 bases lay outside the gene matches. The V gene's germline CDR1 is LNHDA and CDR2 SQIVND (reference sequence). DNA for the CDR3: TGTGCCAGTAGTAGACAGGGGGGAGACACTGAAGCTTTCTTT. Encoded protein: CASSRQGGDTEAFF.

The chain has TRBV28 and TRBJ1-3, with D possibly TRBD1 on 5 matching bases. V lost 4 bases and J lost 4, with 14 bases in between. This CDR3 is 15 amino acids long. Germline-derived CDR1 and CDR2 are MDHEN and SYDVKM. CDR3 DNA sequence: TGTGCCAGCAGTTATATGAGGGCAGGGGGAAACACCATATATTTT. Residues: CASSYMRAGGNTIYF.

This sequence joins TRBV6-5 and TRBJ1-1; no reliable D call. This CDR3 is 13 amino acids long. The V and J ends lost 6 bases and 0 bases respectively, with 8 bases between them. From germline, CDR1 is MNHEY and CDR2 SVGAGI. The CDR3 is CASRGSLNTEAFF. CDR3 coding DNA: TGTGCCAGCAGGGGAAGTTTGAACACTGAAGCTTTCTTT.

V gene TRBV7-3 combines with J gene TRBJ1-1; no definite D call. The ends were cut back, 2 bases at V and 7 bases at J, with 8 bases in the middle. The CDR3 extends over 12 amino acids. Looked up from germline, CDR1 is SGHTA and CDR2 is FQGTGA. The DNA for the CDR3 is TGTGCCAGCAGCTTAGGGTGGGGTGAAGCTTTCTTT. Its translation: CASSLGWGEAFF.

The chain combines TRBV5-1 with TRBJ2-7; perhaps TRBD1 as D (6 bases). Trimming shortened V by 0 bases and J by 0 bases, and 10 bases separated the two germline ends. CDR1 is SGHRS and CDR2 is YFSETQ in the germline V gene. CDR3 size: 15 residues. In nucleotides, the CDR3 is TGCGCCAGCAGCTTGGGGGGACAACTCTCCTACGAGCAGTACTTC. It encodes CASSLGGQLSYEQYF. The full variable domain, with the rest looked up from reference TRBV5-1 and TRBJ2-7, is KAGVTQTPRYLIKTRGQQVTLSCSPISGHRSVSWYQQTPGQGLQFLFEYFSETQRNKGNFPGRFSGRQFSNSRSEMNVSTLELGDSALYLCASSLGGQLSYEQYFGPGTRLTVT.

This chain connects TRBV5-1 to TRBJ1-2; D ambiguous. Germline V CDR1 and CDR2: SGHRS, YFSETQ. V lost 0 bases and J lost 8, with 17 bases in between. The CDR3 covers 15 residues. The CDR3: CASSLGGGGELGYTF. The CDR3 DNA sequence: TGCGCCAGCAGCTTGGGGGGTGGCGGCGAATTAGGCTACACCTTC.

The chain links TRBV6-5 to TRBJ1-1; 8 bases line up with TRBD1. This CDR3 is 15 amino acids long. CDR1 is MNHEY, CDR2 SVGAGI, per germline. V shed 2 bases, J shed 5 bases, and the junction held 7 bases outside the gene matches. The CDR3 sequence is CASSYPGGAITEAFF. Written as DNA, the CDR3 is TGTGCCAGCAGTTACCCAGGGGGCGCAATAACTGAAGCTTTCTTT.

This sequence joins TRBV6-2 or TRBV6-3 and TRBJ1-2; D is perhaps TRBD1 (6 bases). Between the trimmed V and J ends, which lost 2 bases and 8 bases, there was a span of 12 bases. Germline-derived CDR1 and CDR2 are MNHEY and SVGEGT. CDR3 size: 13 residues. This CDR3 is CASSYQGMRGYTF. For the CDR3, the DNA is TGTGCCAGCAGTTACCAGGGGATGAGAGGCTACACCTTC.

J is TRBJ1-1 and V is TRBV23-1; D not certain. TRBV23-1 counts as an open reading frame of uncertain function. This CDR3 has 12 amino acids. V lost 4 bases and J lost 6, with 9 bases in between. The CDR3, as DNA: TGCGCCAGCAGTCCCCCAAATGCTGAAGCTTTCTTT. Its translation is CASSPPNAEAFF.

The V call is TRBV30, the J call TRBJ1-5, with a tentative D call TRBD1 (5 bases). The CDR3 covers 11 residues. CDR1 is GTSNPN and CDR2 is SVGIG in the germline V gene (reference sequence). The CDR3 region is CPRASNQPQHF. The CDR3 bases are TGTCCCAGGGCGAGCAATCAGCCCCAGCATTTT.

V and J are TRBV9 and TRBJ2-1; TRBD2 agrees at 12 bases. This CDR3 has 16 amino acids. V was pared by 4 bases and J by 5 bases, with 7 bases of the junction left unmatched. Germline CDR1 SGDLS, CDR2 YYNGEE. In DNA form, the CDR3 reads TGTGCCAGCAGCACCCGACTAGCGGGGGCCAACAATGAGCAGTTCTTC. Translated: CASSTRLAGANNEQFF.

The CDR3 coding sequence is TGTGCCTGGAGTCGGCAGGGGAGGACCGGGGAGCTGTTTTTT. Translating it yields CAWSRQGRTGELFF. The chain employs TRBV30 and TRBJ2-2; the D gene could be TRBD1 or TRBD2 (6 bases each). V was pared by 2 bases and J by 5 bases, with 12 bases between. In germline, CDR1 is GTSNPN, CDR2 SVGIG (reference sequence). The CDR3 runs 14 residues.

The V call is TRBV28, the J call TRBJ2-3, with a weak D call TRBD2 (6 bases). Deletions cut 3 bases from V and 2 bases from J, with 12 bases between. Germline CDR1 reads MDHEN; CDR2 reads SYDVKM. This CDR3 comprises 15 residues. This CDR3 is CASSLRAGFTDTQYF. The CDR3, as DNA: TGTGCCAGCAGTTTGCGTGCGGGGTTCACAGATACGCAGTATTTT.

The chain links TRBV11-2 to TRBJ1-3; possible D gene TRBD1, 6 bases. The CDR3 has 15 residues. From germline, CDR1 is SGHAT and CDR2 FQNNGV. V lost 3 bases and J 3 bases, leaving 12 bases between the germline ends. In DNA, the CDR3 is TGTGCCAGCAGCTTTTTGGGGGCTGGTGGAAACACCATATATTTT. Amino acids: CASSFLGAGGNTIYF.

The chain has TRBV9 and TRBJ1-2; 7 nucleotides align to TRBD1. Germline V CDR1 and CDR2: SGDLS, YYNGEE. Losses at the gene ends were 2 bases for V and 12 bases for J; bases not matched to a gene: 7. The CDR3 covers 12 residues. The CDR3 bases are TGTGCCAGCAGCGTTACACAGGGGACGCACACCTTC. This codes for CASSVTQGTHTF.

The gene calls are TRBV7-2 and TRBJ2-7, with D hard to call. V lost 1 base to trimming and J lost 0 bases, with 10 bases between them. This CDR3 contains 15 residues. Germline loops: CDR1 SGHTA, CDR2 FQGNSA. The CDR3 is CASSLDRTASYEQYF. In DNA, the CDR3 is TGTGCCAGCAGCTTAGATAGAACCGCCTCCTACGAGCAGTACTTC. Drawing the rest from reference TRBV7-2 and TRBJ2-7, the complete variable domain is GAGVSQSPSNKVTEKGKDVELRCDPISGHTALYWYRQSLGQGLEFLIYFQGNSAPDKSGLPSDRFSAERTGGSVSTLTIQRTQQEDSAVYLCASSLDRTASYEQYFGPGTRLTVT.

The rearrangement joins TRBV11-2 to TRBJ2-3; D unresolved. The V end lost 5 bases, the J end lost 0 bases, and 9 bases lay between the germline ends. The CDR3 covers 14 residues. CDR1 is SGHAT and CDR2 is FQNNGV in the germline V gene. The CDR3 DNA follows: TGTGCCAGCAGCCTGGGCCTTAGCACAGATACGCAGTATTTT. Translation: CASSLGLSTDTQYF. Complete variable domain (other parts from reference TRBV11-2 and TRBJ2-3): EAGVAQSPRYKIIEKRQSVAFWCNPISGHATLYWYQQILGQGPKLLIQFQNNGVVDDSQLPKDRFSAERLKGVDSTLKIQPAKLEDSAVYLCASSLGLSTDTQYFGPGTRLTVL.

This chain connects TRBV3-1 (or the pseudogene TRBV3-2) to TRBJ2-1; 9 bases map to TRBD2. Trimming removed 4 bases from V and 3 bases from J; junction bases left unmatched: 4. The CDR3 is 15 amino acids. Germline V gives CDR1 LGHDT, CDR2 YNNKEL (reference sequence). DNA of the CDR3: TGTGCCAGCAGCCCTAGCGGGGCCTTCTACAATGAGCAGTTCTTC. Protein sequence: CASSPSGAFYNEQFF.

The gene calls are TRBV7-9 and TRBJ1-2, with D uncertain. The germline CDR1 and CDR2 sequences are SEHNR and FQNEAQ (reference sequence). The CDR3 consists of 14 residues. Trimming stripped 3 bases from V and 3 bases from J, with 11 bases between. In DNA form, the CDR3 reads TGTGCCAGCAGCTTGGGTCAGGTTCACTATGGCTACACCTTC. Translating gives CASSLGQVHYGYTF.

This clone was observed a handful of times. The DNA of the CDR3 is TGTGCCAGCAGCTTTCGCAGGGCCAGCACTGAAGCTTTCTTT. Residues: CASSFRRASTEAFF. This chain uses TRBV5-6 with TRBJ1-1; the D gene is possibly TRBD1 (5 bases). Germline values: CDR1 SGHDT, CDR2 YYEEEE. This CDR3 has 14 amino acids. V shed 2 bases and J shed 4 bases, with 12 bases lying between them. Complete variable domain (other parts from reference TRBV5-6 and TRBJ1-1): DAGVTQSPTHLIKTRGQQVTLRCSPKSGHDTVSWYQQALGQGPQFIFQYYEEEERQRGNFPDRFSGHQFPNYSSELNVNALLLGDSALYLCASSFRRASTEAFFGQGTRLTVV.

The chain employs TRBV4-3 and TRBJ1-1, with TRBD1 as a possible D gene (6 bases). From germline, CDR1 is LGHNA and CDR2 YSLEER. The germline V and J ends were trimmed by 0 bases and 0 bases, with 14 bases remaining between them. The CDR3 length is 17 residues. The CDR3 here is CASSQEAGGALNTEAFF. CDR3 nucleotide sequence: TGCGCCAGCAGCCAAGAAGCTGGGGGCGCCTTGAACACTGAAGCTTTCTTT.